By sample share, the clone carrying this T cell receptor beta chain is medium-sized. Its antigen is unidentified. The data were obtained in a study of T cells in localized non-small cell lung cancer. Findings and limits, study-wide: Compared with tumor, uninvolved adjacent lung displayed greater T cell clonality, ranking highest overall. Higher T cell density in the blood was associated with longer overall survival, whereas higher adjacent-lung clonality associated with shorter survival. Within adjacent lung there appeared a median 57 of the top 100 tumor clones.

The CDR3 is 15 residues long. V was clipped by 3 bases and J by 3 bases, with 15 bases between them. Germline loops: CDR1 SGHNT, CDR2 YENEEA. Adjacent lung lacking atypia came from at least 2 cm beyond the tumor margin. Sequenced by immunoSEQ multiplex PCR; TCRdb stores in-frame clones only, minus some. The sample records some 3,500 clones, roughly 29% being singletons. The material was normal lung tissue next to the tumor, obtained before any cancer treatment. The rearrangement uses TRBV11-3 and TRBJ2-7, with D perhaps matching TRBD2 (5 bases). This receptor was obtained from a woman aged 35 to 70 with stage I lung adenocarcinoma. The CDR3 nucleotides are TGTGCCAGCAGCTTTGGTGGAGGAACGAACTACGAGCAGTACTTC. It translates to CASSFGGGTNYEQYF.